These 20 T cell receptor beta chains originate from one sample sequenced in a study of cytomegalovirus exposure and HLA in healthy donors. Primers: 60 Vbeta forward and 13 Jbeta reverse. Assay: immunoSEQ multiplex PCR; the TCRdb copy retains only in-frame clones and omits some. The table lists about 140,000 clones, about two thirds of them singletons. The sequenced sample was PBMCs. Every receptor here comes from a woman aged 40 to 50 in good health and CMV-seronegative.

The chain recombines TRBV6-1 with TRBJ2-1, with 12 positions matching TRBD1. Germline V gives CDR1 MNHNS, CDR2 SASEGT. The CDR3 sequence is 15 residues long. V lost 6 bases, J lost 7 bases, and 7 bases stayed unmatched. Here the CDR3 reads CASSPGTGGGNEQFF. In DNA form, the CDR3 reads TGTGCCAGCAGCCCCGGGACAGGGGGCGGAAATGAGCAGTTCTTC.

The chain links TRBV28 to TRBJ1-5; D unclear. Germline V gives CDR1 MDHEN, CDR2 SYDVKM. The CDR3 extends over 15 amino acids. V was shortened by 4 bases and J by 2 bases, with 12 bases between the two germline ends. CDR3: CASSSLLEGNQPQHF. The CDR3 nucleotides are TGTGCCAGCAGTTCCCTCCTTGAGGGCAATCAGCCCCAGCATTTT.

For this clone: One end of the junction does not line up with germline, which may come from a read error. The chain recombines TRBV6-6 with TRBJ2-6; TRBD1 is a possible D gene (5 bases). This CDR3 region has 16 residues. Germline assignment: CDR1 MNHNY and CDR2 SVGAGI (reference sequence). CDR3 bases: TGTGCCAGCAGTTCCTTGGCCAACTCTGGGGCCAACGTCCTGGCTTTC. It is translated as CASSSLANSGANVLAF.

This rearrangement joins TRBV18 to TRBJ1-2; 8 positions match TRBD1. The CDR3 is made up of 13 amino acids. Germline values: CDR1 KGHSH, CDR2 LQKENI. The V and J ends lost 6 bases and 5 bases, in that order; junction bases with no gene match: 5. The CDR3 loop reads CASSPDREYGYTF. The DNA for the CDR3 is TGTGCCAGCTCCCCGGACAGGGAATATGGCTACACCTTC.

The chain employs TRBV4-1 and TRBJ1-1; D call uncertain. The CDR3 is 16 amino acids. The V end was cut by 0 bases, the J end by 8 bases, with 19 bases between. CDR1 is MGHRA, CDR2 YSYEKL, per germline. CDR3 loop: CASSQDSVIGRREAFF. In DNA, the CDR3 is TGCGCCAGCAGCCAAGATTCGGTAATAGGCAGGCGAGAAGCTTTCTTT.

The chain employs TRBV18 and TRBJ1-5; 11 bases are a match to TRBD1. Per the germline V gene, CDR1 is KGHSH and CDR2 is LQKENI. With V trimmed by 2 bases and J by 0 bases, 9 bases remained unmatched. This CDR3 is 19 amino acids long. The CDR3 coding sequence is TGTGCCAGCTCACCAGGAGGGACAGGGGGTCGGTATAGCAATCAGCCCCAGCATTTT. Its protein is CASSPGGTGGRYSNQPQHF.

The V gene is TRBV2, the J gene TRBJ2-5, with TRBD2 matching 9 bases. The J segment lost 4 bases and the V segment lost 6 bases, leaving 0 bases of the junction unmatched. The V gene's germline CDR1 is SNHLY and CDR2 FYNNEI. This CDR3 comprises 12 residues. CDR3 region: CASRRGGETQYF. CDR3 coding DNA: TGTGCCAGCAGGCGGGGGGGAGAGACCCAGTACTTC.

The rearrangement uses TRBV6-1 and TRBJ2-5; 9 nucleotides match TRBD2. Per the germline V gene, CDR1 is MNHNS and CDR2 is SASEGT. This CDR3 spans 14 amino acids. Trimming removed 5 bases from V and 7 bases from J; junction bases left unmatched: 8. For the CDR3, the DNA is TGTGCCAGCAGTCGAAGCGGGGGGCCGGGGACCCAGTACTTC. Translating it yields CASSRSGGPGTQYF.

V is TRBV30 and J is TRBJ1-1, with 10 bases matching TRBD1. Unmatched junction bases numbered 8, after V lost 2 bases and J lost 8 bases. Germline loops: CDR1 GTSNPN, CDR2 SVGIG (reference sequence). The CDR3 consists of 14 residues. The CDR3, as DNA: TGTGCCTGGAGTCGGGACAGGGGAATGCCCGAAGCTTTCTTT. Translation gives CAWSRDRGMPEAFF.

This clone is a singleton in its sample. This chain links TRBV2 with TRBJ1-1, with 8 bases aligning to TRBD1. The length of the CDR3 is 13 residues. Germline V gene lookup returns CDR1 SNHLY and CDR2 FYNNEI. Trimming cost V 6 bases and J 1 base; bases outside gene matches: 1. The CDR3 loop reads CASRGTGNTEAFF. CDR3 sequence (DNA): TGTGCCAGCAGGGGGACAGGGAACACTGAAGCTTTCTTT.

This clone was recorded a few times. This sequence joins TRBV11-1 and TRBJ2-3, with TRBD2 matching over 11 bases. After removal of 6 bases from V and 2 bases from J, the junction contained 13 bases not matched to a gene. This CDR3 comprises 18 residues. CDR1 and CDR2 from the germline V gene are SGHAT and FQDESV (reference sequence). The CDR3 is CASSPLAGGLKHTDTQYF. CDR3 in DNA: TGTGCCAGCAGTCCTCTAGCGGGGGGATTGAAACACACAGATACGCAGTATTTT.

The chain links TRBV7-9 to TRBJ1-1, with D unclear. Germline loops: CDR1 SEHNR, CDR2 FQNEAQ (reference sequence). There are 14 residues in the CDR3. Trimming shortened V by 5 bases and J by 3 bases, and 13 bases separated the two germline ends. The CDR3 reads CASSIYKADTEAFF. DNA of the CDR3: TGTGCCAGCAGCATCTACAAGGCGGACACTGAAGCTTTCTTT.

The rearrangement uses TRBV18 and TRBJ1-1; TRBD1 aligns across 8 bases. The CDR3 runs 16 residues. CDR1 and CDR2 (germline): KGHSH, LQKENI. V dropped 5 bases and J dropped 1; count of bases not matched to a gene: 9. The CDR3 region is CASSTLTQGGNTEAFF. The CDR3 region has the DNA TGTGCCAGCTCAACTCTGACACAGGGGGGGAACACTGAAGCTTTCTTT.

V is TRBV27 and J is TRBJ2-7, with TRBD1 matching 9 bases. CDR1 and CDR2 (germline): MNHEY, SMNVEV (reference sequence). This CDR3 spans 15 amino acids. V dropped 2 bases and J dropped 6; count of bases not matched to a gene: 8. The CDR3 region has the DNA TGTGCCAGCAGTTTAAGGGGGACAGGGAGGGTCGAGCAGTACTTC. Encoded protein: CASSLRGTGRVEQYF.

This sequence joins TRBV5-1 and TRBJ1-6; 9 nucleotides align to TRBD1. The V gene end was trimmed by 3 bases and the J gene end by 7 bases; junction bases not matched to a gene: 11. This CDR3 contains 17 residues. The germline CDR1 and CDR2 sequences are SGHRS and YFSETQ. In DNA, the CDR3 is TGCGCCAGCAGCTCCGAAACCGGGACAGGGAGGAATTCACCCCTCCACTTT. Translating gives CASSSETGTGRNSPLHF.

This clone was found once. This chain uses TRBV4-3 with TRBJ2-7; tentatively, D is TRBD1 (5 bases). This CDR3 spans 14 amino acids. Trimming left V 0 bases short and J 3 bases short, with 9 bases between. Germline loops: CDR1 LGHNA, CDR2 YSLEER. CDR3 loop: CASSQDLGLYEQYF. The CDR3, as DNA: TGCGCCAGCAGCCAAGATTTGGGGCTCTACGAGCAGTACTTC.

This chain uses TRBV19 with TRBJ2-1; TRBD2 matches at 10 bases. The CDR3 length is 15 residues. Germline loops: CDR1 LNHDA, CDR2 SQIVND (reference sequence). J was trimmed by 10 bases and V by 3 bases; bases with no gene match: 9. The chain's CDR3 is CASSIPLAGTQEQFF. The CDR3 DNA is TGTGCCAGTAGTATTCCACTAGCGGGGACCCAGGAGCAGTTCTTC.

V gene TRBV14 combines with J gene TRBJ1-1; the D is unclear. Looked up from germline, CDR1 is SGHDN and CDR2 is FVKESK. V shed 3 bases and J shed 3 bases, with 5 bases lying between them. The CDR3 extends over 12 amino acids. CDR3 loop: CASSHRDTEAFF. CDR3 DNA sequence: TGTGCCAGCAGCCATCGGGACACTGAAGCTTTCTTT. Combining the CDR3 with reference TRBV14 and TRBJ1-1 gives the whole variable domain EAGVTQFPSHSVIEKGQTVTLRCDPISGHDNLYWYRRVMGKEIKFLLHFVKESKQDESGMPNNRFLAERTGGTYSTLKVQPAELEDSGVYFCASSHRDTEAFFGQGTRLTVV.

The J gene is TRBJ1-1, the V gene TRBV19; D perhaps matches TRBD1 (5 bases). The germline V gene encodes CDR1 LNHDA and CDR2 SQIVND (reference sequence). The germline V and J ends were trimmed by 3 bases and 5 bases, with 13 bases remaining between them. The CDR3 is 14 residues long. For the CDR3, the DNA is TGTGCCAGTAGTATGATACGGGGGGGAACTGAAGCTTTCTTT. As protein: CASSMIRGGTEAFF.

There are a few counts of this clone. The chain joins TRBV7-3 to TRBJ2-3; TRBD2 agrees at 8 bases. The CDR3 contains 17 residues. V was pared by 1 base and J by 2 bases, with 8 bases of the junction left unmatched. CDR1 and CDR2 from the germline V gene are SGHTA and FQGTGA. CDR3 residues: CASSLRGGGTLTDTQYF. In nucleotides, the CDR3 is TGTGCCAGCAGCTTAAGAGGCGGGGGGACCCTCACAGATACGCAGTATTTT.